The clone carrying this T cell receptor beta chain was observed once. Its antigen remains unknown. The data originate from a study of cytomegalovirus exposure and HLA in healthy donors. V dropped 0 bases and J dropped 6 bases, with 16 bases sitting between them. From germline, CDR1 is GTSNPN and CDR2 SVGIG (reference sequence). The length of the CDR3 is 15 residues. The data were produced by immunoSEQ multiplex PCR, yet TCRdb's version contains in-frame clones alone and is incomplete. Among roughly 150,000 clones listed, roughly nine tenths were seen once. Overall study results and limits: As was reported, the classifier diagnosed cytomegalovirus status with high specificity and sensitivity. The finding came from a later analysis; first-cohort TCR clusters tended to co-occur in the roughly 120 validation repertoires. Cytomegalovirus-associated TCR beta chains were listed, numbering some 170.

While the first cohort had 600 to 850 subjects, the donors belonged to the separate validation cohort of roughly 130 subjects. The clonotype originates from a woman aged 18 to 35 in good health and CMV-seropositive. The chain recombines TRBV30 with TRBJ2-3; TRBD1 is a possible D gene (6 bases). The source material was PBMCs. The CDR3 sequence is CAWSVFATGTDTQYF. The CDR3 nucleotides read TGTGCCTGGAGTGTTTTCGCCACAGGGACCGATACGCAGTATTTT.